The 7 T cell receptor beta chains below come from one sample, sequenced in a study of regulatory T cells in long-lasting Graves disease. Time point here: persistent/refractory GD, antithyroid drugs over 5 years with positive TRAb. Scientists built the TCR library using RNA that was extracted from PBMCs. Building of the TCR beta libraries involved iRepertoire HTBI primers and Arm-PCR of CDR3 regions. TCRdb redid the calling of the multiplex PCR reads with MiXCR, one entry per CDR3 protein. Of under 450,000 distinct CDR3 sequences in the sample, around 23% were seen once. The sample here was peripheral blood mononuclear cells (PBMCs), taken when the disease was refractory, from a patient treated with antithyroid drugs. These receptors all come from a woman in her forties with Graves disease.

Many counts were recorded for this clonotype. The V and J genes are TRBV15 and TRBJ1-1; D unclear. Germline V CDR1 and CDR2: LNHNV, YYDKDF (reference sequence). CDR3 length equals 12 residues. Trimming shortened V by 5 bases and J by 2 bases, and 6 bases separated the two germline ends. Written as DNA, the CDR3 is TGTGCCACCAGCCGAGGAAACACTGAAGCTTTCTTT. It codes for CATSRGNTEAFF.

This clonotype has only a few counts. CDR3 nucleotide sequence: TGTGCCAGAGAGACCAGACAGCAAAGCACAGATACGCAGTATTTT. Translating it yields CARETRQQSTDTQYF. The chain recombines TRBV2 with TRBJ2-3; D perhaps matches TRBD1 (5 bases). The germline CDR1 and CDR2 sequences are SNHLY and FYNNEI. V was cut by 9 bases and J by 0 bases, with 16 bases left in between. The CDR3 covers 15 residues.

The V and J genes are TRBV19 and TRBJ1-1; D remains unclear. CDR3 size: 18 residues. Germline CDR1 and CDR2: LNHDA and SQIVND (reference sequence). Between the trimmed V and J ends, which lost 3 bases and 6 bases, there was a span of 26 bases. CDR3 bases: TGTGCCAGTAGTATTGGCGGAGGCCCACGCCCCTCAAGGCCTGAAGCTTTCTTT. Encoded protein: CASSIGGGPRPSRPEAFF.

This clonotype was picked up many times. V usage is TRBV6-1 and J usage is TRBJ2-2, with TRBD1 matching over 8 bases. CDR1 is MNHNS, CDR2 SASEGT, per germline. Trimming at V came to 6 bases and at J to 4 bases, leaving 10 bases not matched to a gene. The CDR3 length is 16 residues. CDR3 in amino acids: CASSAQGALSTGELFF. The CDR3 DNA is TGTGCCAGCAGCGCCCAGGGGGCTTTGAGCACCGGGGAGCTGTTTTTT.

The V gene is TRBV5-1, the J gene TRBJ1-5; a weak D match, TRBD1 (5 bases). V gave up 4 bases and J gave up 2 bases, with 13 bases separating them. The CDR3 totals 15 residues. In germline, CDR1 is SGHRS, CDR2 YFSETQ. In DNA, the CDR3 is TGCGCCAGCAGCCCTGGGACGGTGGGCAATCAGCCCCAGCATTTT. This codes for CASSPGTVGNQPQHF.

At least ten counts were recorded for this clonotype. CDR3 bases: TGTGCCACCAGCAGAGCGGACTACGAGCAGTACTTC. It codes for CATSRADYEQYF. This chain joins TRBV15 and TRBJ2-7; D unclear. CDR3 length equals 12 residues. V gave up 1 base and J gave up 3 bases, with 4 bases separating them. CDR1 is LNHNV and CDR2 is YYDKDF in the germline V gene (reference sequence).

The rearrangement links TRBV27 to TRBJ1-5, with D uncertain. This CDR3 region has 14 residues. CDR1 is MNHEY, CDR2 SMNVEV, per germline (reference sequence). V lost 5 bases and J 5 bases, leaving 13 bases between the germline ends. The CDR3 is CASSRSAGDQPQHF. The DNA of the CDR3 is TGTGCCAGCAGTCGGTCCGCCGGGGATCAGCCCCAGCATTTT.